This T cell receptor (beta chain) was recorded in a study of cytomegalovirus exposure and HLA in healthy donors (dated by TCRdb to between 2016 and 2019). Study-wide context: According to an earlier analysis of a few hundred of the donors, about 190 million T cells yielded over 90 million unique TCR beta sequences and approximately 280 Gb of sequence data. The T cell repertoires of about 700 subjects were profiled by immunosequencing and related to cytomegalovirus serostatus. About 5 DR-DQ haplotypes were handled as single units for association and clustering, since linkage in the cohort was strong. Of the 300 to 450 genotyped donors, more than 75% were placed in the genetic ancestry cluster associated with self-reported Caucasian donors. Typing coverage varied by locus: 629-630 donors for A, B, C, DRB1 and DQB1; roughly 520 for DQA1; 600 to 610 for DPA1; 400 to 480 for DPB1. Roughly 300 gigabases of sequencing data and around 87 million unique TCR sequences were included in an early release covering 500 to 750 HLA-typed donors. The later analysis used no new phenotypic data to find candidate immune exposures, relying instead on TCR beta sequences and their occurrence across donors. A later analysis re-analyzed previously published TCR beta repertoires from 660 or so donors and added high-resolution HLA genotyping to study TCR occurrence patterns. Both class I and class II loci were covered by HLA typing, at four-digit resolution. A separate validation cohort of roughly 130 different subjects was used in addition to the roughly 620-subject first cohort. To predict cytomegalovirus infection status, the study brought together high-throughput TCR immunosequencing, statistical association of individual TCRs with disease status, and machine learning. On average, 235,054 unique TCR beta nucleotide sequences were sequenced per donor among roughly 430 genotyped donors of the cohort, with around 19% of those sequences being non-productive. All discovery cohort repertoires had been generated using a single sequencing platform. In a later genetic analysis, genome-wide SNP genotypes for about 65% of the roughly 700 donors were used, and that subset was treated as a discovery cohort. Donor age, sex, ethnicity and CMV serostatus were collected together with the repertoire data. An earlier analysis of approximately 500 of the donors applied high-throughput TCR beta sequencing to assess whether each TCR beta V gene segment acted as functional or pseudogenic. The study aimed to test whether cataloging public T cell receptors could reveal signatures of past pathogen exposure. General study outcomes and caveats: In a later analysis, HLA-associated TCR beta chains were found to be more clonally expanded and to have lower generation probabilities than equally common non-associated chains. In vitro tests confirmed that a few of the cytomegalovirus-associated TCR beta chains recognize cytomegalovirus antigens. According to the authors, the approach could potentially be generalized to other disease states and immunological phenotypes. In both the original and validation cohorts, the classifier was reported to diagnose cytomegalovirus status with high specificity and sensitivity. Linkage disequilibrium might explain the correlated functional status among segregating V segments, but an unknown experimental factor could not be excluded. In an earlier analysis of around 600 of the donors, most TCR beta V segments appeared in productive rearrangements about 87% or about 30% of the time, broadly matching IMGT annotations. The 87-base-pair reads could not distinguish some IMGT-functional V segments, including TRBV6-2 and TRBV6-3, so those segments were excluded. In this cohort, only TCR beta chains were sequenced, and detectable features were limited by the absence of alpha or paired-chain data. The only immune exposure information available for the cohort was CMV serostatus. The presence/absence analyses assumed that sequencing depth was roughly uniform across donors, and that assumption may not be true. A later analysis associated around 16,000 TCR beta sequences with specific HLA alleles at a false discovery rate of 0.05. The sequencing pipeline was judged likely to have produced a cluster of highly shared sequence variants as a technical artifact. A later analysis reported that several top co-occurrence clusters appeared linked to parvovirus B19, influenza, CMV and Epstein-Barr virus. The study listed approximately 150 TCR beta chains as associated with cytomegalovirus. Most TCR sequences were observed very rarely across donors, whereas some public TCRs were present in many individuals. Because counts were too low, seventeen rarely observed V segments, including chromosome 9 orphons, were left out of the earlier analysis of about 620 of the donors. Because HLA typing was unavailable for some donors at each locus, only the typed subset was used in association tests. According to a later analysis, TCR association rates differed among HLA loci, with DRB1 alleles showing the most associated TCRs and HLA-C alleles showing the fewest. A later genetic analysis reported fewer N-insertions in productive TCRs among donors in an Asian-associated ancestry cluster than the roughly 690-donor mean. Assigning TCR associations to individual alleles was difficult when HLA alleles, especially DR and DQ, strongly co-occurred. A later genetic analysis associated a missense DCLRE1C variant with V-gene and J-gene trimming of TCR beta chains, and an independent cohort replicated the association. A further reported finding was that TCR beta sequences accurately predicted the HLA-A and HLA-B alleles for most subjects in the first cohort. Most CMV-associated TCR beta chains appeared to be HLA-restricted in a later analysis, and the HLA associations seemed to be driven largely by CMV exposure.

The cohort comprised several hundred healthy bone marrow donors. All cohort members were sampled while nominally healthy, although unrecorded immune exposures were likely present. The donor tested CMV seropositive, placing the donor among the roughly 300 seropositive members of the cohort. A peripheral blood sample was collected from each donor, and TCR beta sequencing was performed on peripheral blood mononuclear cells. Genomic DNA extraction from the blood cell samples was performed with the Qiagen DNeasy Blood Extraction Kit. The junction carries 10 bases between V and J, which are trimmed by 1 base and 3 bases respectively. The CDR3, cysteine through phenylalanine, is 15 amino acids long. Only CDR3 DNA is held: 45 bases, read in frame from base 1. The germline V gene (reference sequence) provides CDR1 SEHNR and CDR2 FQNEAQ. For this clone: This clone's antigen is unknown. No base quality values were provided; no much bigger clone lies one nucleotide off.

Libraries were prepared through the immunoSEQ multiplex PCR assay. For the multiplex PCR, a mixture combining 60 forward primers for TCR Vbeta segments and 13 reverse primers for TCR Jbeta segments was used. The CDR3 region of rearranged TCR beta genes was amplified from genomic DNA with a multiplex PCR assay. The Illumina HiSeq System was used to sequence the amplified TCR beta libraries as 87-base-pair reads. The authors' analysis ran thus. In a later analysis, tens of millions of unique TCR beta chains were counted across the 650 to 750 repertoires, and roughly 10 million of these chains were shared by at least two donors. Raw reads were error-corrected and collapsed into unique sequences by a nearest-neighbor algorithm in which closely related sequences were merged to remove PCR and sequencing errors. V, D and J gene segments were assigned by aligning CDR3 sequences to IMGT reference sequences. For a sequence to be retained, a match of at least six nucleotides was required to both a V gene segment and a J gene segment. A rearrangement was called productive if the CDR3 had no stop codons and remained in frame with V and J, and every other rearrangement was called non-productive. Following IMGT convention, CDR3 was defined as the stretch from the second conserved V-encoded cysteine to the conserved J-encoded phenylalanine. The earlier analysis of about 530 of the donors excluded any sequence lacking an unambiguous match to a single V gene segment. An earlier analysis of approximately 590 of the donors called V segments functional above 56.7% productive rearrangements and segregating when the between-donor standard deviation exceeded 5%. To diagnose cytomegalovirus status from the catalog of TCR beta chain sequences, a statistical classification framework was built. In a later analysis, TCR nucleotide sequences were compared against IMGT/GENE-DB human TR gene sequences so that V and J genes could be assigned. A later analysis assigned CDR3 sequences and most-parsimonious VDJ recombination scenarios with the TCRdist pipeline. A later analysis defined each TCR beta chain by its CDR3 amino acid sequence plus V-gene family, and excluded reads lacking a unique V-gene family. A later analysis removed roughly 590 highly shared, low-generation-probability nucleotide sequences to deal with suspected cross-contamination and a sequencing artifact. In a later analysis, a clonal expansion index was calculated for each public chain from normalized within-repertoire ranks of inferred template counts. A later analysis computed generation probabilities with a VDJ recombination model fitted to out-of-frame rearrangements, and checked the results against IGoR. In a later analysis, hypergeometric tests were used to score TCR-TCR, TCR-HLA and TCR-CMV co-occurrence, with a repertoire-size bias correction applied to TCR pairs. A later analysis estimated false discovery rates by permuting HLA or CMV assignments 20 times. In a later analysis, co-occurring TCRs were grouped with DBSCAN, and TCRdist sequence similarity was added when clustering was performed within HLA-allele-positive subsets. For co-occurrence clustering, repertoires with fewer than 30,000 or more than 120,000 public chains were excluded, along with four or five repertoires with anomalous nucleotide sharing. The clones in this table, taken by TCRdb from immuneACCESS, are in-frame only. Not every clone is retained; where verified, under half of the shortfall comes from an unresolved V gene, and the cause of the rest is unknown. The V and J calls and the clone size are those of that table, but D and trimming were determined from the DNA. The sample profile shows about 81,000 clones; around 80% of them were found once. Roughly 3% of the sample comes from the top ten.

The chain is encoded by TRBV7-9 joined to TRBJ2-1; the D segment could be TRBD2, given 5 matching bases. The TCR originated in a middle-aged man in good health and CMV-seropositive. The sample consisted of PBMCs. The DNA is TGTGCCAGCAGCTTAGACGACGGAGGCTACAATGAGCAGTTCTTC. It translates to CASSLDDGGYNEQFF.